This TCR beta chain was sequenced for a study of blood T cells in healthy people across ages. Study-level points and caveats: Age brought a roughly linear fall in TCR beta diversity measured per million T cells.

The use of a sample-barcoded 5' primer and a J-beta primer mix characterized a second PCR of roughly 6 to 11 cycles. Every sample produced at least 2.5 million CDR3-containing paired-end reads. TCRdb re-called the 5' RACE reads with MiXCR, one entry per CDR3 protein. The sample shows hundreds of thousands of distinct CDR3 sequences, about 30% of them seen only once. This clonotype showed up many times. Its cognate antigen is unknown. With each sample, at least 5 micrograms of total RNA were extracted. The sample was blood. The source is a woman older than 75 in good health.

The CDR3 coding sequence is TGTGCCAGCAGTGAGGGCCCAGGCCAGGAGACCCAGTACTTC. Amino acid sequence: CASSEGPGQETQYF. This chain connects TRBV6-1 to TRBJ2-5; D remains ambiguous. Trimming stripped 3 bases from V and 5 bases from J, with 13 bases between. The V gene's germline CDR1 is MNHNS and CDR2 SASEGT. The CDR3 has 14 amino acids.